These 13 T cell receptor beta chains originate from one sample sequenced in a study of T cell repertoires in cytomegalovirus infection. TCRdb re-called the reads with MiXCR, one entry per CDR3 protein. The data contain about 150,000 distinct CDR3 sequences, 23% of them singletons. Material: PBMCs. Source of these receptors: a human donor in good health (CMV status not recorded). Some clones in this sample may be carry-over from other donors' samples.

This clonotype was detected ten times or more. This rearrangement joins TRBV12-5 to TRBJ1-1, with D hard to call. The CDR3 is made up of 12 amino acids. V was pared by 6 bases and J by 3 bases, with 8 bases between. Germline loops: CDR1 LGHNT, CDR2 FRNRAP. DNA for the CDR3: TGTGCTAGTGGCCCCGCAGACACTGAAGCTTTCTTT. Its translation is CASGPADTEAFF.

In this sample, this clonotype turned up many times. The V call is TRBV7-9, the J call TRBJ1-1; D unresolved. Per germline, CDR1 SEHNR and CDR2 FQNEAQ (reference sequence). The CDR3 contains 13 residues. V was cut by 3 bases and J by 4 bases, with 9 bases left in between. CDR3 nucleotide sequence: TGTGCCAGCAGCTTCGAGGGTGGCACTGAAGCTTTCTTT. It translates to CASSFEGGTEAFF. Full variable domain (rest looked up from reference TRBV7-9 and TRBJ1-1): DTGVSQNPRHKITKRGQNVTFRCDPISEHNRLYWYRQTLGQGPEFLTYFQNEAQLEKSRLLSDRFSAERPKGSFSTLEIQRTEQGDSAMYLCASSFEGGTEAFFGQGTRLTVV.

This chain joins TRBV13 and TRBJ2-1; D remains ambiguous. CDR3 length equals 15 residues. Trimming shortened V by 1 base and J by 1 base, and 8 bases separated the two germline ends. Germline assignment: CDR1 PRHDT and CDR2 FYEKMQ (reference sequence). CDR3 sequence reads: CASSLDPRSYNEQFF. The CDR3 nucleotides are TGTGCCAGCAGCTTAGATCCGCGTTCCTACAATGAGCAGTTCTTC.

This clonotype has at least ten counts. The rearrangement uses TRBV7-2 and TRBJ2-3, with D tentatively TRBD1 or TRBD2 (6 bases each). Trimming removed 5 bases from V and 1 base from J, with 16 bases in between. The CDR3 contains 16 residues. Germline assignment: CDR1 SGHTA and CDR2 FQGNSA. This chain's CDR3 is CASSPRGRPGTDTQYF. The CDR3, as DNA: TGTGCCAGCAGCCCCCGGGGGCGGCCAGGCACAGATACGCAGTATTTT.

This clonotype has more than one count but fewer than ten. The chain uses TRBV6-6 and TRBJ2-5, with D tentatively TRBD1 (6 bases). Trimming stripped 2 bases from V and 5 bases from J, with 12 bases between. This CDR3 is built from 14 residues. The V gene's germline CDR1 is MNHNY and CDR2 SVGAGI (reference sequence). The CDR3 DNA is TGTGCCAGCAGTTACGTGGACAGCATGGAGACCCAGTACTTC. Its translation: CASSYVDSMETQYF.

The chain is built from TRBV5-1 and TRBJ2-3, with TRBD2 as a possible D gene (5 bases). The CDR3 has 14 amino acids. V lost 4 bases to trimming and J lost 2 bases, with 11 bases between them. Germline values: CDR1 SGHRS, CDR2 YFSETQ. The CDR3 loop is CASSPGLTTDTQYF. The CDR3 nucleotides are TGCGCCAGCAGCCCTGGACTTACCACAGATACGCAGTATTTT.

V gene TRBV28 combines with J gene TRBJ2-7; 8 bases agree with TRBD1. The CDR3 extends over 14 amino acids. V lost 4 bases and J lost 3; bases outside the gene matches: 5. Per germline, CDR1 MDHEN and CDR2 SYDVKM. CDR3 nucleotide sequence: TGTGCCAGCAGTTCGACAGGGGACGACTACGAGCAGTACTTC. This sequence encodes CASSSTGDDYEQYF.

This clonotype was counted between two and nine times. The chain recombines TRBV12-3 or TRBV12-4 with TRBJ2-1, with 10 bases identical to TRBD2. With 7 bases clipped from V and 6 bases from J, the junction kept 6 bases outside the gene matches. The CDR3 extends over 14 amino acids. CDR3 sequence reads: CASNPSGSFNEQFF. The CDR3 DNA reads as TGTGCCAGCAACCCTAGCGGGAGTTTCAATGAGCAGTTCTTC.

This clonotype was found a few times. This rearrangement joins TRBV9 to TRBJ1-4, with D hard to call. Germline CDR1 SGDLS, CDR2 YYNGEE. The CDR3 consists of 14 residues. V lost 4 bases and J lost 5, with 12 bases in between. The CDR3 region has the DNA TGTGCCAGCAGCTCGGCCGGAATCAATGAAAAACTGTTTTTT. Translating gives CASSSAGINEKLFF.

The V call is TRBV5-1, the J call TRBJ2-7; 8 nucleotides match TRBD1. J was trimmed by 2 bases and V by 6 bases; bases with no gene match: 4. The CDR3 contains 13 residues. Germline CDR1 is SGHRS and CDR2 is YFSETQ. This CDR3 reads CASNRDRTYEQYF. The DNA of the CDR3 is TGCGCCAGCAACCGGGACAGGACCTACGAGCAGTACTTC.

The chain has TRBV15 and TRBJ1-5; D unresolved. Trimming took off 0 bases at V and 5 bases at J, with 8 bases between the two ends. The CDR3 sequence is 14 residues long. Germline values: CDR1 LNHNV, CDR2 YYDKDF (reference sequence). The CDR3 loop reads CATSRDGPYQPQHF. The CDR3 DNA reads TGTGCCACCAGCAGAGATGGGCCTTATCAGCCCCAGCATTTT.

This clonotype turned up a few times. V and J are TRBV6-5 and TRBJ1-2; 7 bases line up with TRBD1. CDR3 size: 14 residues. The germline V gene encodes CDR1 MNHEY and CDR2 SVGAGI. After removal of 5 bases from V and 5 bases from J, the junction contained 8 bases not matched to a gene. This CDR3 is CASSPRQGWYGYTF. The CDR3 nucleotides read TGTGCCAGCAGTCCCAGACAGGGATGGTATGGCTACACCTTC.

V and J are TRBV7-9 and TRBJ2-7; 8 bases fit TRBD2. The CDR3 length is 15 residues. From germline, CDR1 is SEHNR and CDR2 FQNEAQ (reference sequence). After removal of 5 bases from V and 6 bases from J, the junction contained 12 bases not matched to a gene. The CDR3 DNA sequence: TGTGCCAGCAGCCCCGGGGCGGGAGGCCTTTTCGAGCAGTACTTC. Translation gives CASSPGAGGLFEQYF. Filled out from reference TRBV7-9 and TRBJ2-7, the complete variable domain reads DTGVSQNPRHKITKRGQNVTFRCDPISEHNRLYWYRQTLGQGPEFLTYFQNEAQLEKSRLLSDRFSAERPKGSFSTLEIQRTEQGDSAMYLCASSPGAGGLFEQYFGPGTRLTVT.